The 30 T cell receptor beta chains listed next were all sequenced from one sample in a study of beta chain features in type 1 diabetes (dated 2018 in TCRdb). Overall study outcomes, separate from this receptor: In all four CD4+ subsets, TCRB CDR3 length was moderately but significantly shorter in type 1 diabetes patients.

For these receptors, no antigen is known. The library was prepared using the immunoSEQ multiplex PCR assay. All of the isolated RNA was reverse transcribed with the High Capacity cDNA Reverse Transcription Kit, so expressed TCRB transcripts were sequenced. In TCRdb, the immuneACCESS table is reduced to in-frame sequences with V and J assigned. These tables do not hold every clone; where another copy was compared, an unresolved V gene accounts for under half, and the others remain unexplained. For this sample the table gives 240,000 or so clones, of which about 15% were detected only once. The top ten clonotypes cover approximately 0.018% of the sample. Sequencing used naive CD4+ T cells from blood. This specimen's cell subset or site label, per the study, means: true naive CD4+ T cells. The origin of the receptors is a man under 40 with type 1 diabetes.

The chain has TRBV29-1 and TRBJ2-4; 8 bases are shared with TRBD1. Germline V lookup: CDR1 SQVTM, CDR2 ANQGSEA. V lost 8 bases and J lost 4; bases outside the gene matches: 10. The CDR3 has 14 amino acids. In DNA form, the CDR3 reads TGCAGCCCCGGAGCAGGGGGCCTAAAAAACATTCAGTACTTC. It specifies CSPGAGGLKNIQYF.

This clone showed up just a few times. The chain uses TRBV5-4 and TRBJ1-2; a weak D match, TRBD1 (6 bases). V lost 3 bases and J 4 bases, leaving 16 bases between the germline ends. Germline CDR1 is SGHNT and CDR2 is YYREEE (reference sequence). The CDR3 spans 15 residues. CDR3 bases: TGTGCCAGCAGCTCTGGACAGACCCGGGGCTATGGCTACACCTTC. Its translation is CASSSGQTRGYGYTF.

This clone has a handful of counts. The chain combines TRBV20-1 with TRBJ2-1; tentatively, D is TRBD2 (7 bases). Deletions cut 6 bases from V and 10 bases from J, with 13 bases between. The germline gives CDR1 DFQATT, CDR2 SNEGSKA (reference sequence). The CDR3 spans 11 residues. CDR3 in amino acids: CSAWGGREQFF. The CDR3 DNA follows: TGCAGTGCATGGGGGGGCAGAGAGCAGTTCTTC.

The chain employs TRBV6-5 and TRBJ1-1; 7 bases match TRBD1. Germline V CDR1 and CDR2: MNHEY, SVGAGI. With V trimmed by 5 bases and J by 4 bases, 10 bases remained unmatched. The CDR3 is 15 residues long. CDR3 nucleotides: TGTGCCAGCAGTCCACCGACAGGGAGGCTCACTGAAGCTTTCTTT. This gives the protein CASSPPTGRLTEAFF.

This clone occurred a few times. The V call is TRBV25-1, the J call TRBJ2-1, with 7 bases identical to TRBD2. This CDR3 comprises 17 residues. The V segment lost 4 bases and the J segment 5 bases; nucleotides outside the gene matches: 14. Germline lookup yields CDR1 MGHDK and CDR2 SYGVNS. The CDR3 DNA reads TGTGCCAGCAGTGCGTCCCTCGGGGGGATAACCCACAATGAGCAGTTCTTC. This encodes CASSASLGGITHNEQFF.

This chain links TRBV10-3 with TRBJ1-6; no definite D call. CDR3 length equals 16 residues. V gave up 0 bases and J gave up 5 bases, with 11 bases separating them. Germline loops: CDR1 ENHRY, CDR2 SYGVKD. The CDR3 is CAISESVTIHNSPLHF. CDR3 in DNA: TGTGCCATCAGTGAGTCGGTCACAATTCATAATTCACCCCTCCACTTT.

This rearrangement joins TRBV18 to TRBJ2-5; possible D gene TRBD1, 6 bases. Germline V gives CDR1 KGHSH, CDR2 LQKENI. Trimming removed 3 bases from V and 1 base from J, with 9 bases in between. This CDR3 has 14 residues. CDR3 nucleotide sequence: TGTGCCAGCTCACCCCAGGGGCCCCAAGAGACCCAGTACTTC. It codes for CASSPQGPQETQYF.

This clone was detected a few times. The chain has TRBV5-4 and TRBJ2-1; D may be TRBD2 (5 bases). There are 15 residues in the CDR3. V was trimmed by 4 bases and J by 9 bases, leaving 20 bases between them. Germline V lookup: CDR1 SGHNT, CDR2 YYREEE (reference sequence). The CDR3, as DNA: TGTGCCAGCAGCCCCTTCGCTGCTAGCATTGGTGAGCAGTTCTTC. Encoded protein: CASSPFAASIGEQFF.

This sequence joins TRBV29-1 and TRBJ2-3, with a tentative D call TRBD1 (5 bases). The CDR3 runs 14 residues. Germline CDR1 reads SQVTM; CDR2 reads ANQGSEA. Trimming left V 4 bases short and J 3 bases short, with 14 bases between. The DNA for the CDR3 is TGCAGCGTTGTCGGCAGGGTAGGGACAGATACGCAGTATTTT. It encodes CSVVGRVGTDTQYF.

The genes are TRBV29-1 and TRBJ1-1; weak D call: TRBD1 (6 bases). Trimming stripped 3 bases from V and 1 base from J, with 15 bases between. CDR1 is SQVTM, CDR2 ANQGSEA, per germline. This CDR3 spans 15 amino acids. The CDR3 coding sequence is TGCAGCGTTGAGTCACAGGGCGGAGGGAACACTGAAGCTTTCTTT. It translates to CSVESQGGGNTEAFF.

The V call is TRBV4-1, the J call TRBJ2-3; D may match TRBD1 or TRBD2 (6 bases each). This CDR3 has 14 amino acids. Trimming removed 4 bases at V and 8 bases at J, with 16 bases between. Germline V lookup: CDR1 MGHRA, CDR2 YSYEKL. Here the CDR3 DNA reads TGCGCCAGCAGCCGAGACAGGAGGGAAGGTACGCAGTATTTT. It is translated as CASSRDRREGTQYF.

This clone appeared a few times. The chain combines TRBV7-9 with TRBJ2-7; D call uncertain. Trimming took off 0 bases at V and 2 bases at J, with 5 bases between the two ends. The CDR3 length is 13 residues. CDR1 and CDR2 (germline): SEHNR, FQNEAQ (reference sequence). DNA for the CDR3: TGTGCCAGCAGCTTAGCCGGTCCCTACGAGCAGTACTTC. Translated: CASSLAGPYEQYF.

Only a few counts were recorded for this clone. V usage is TRBV9 and J usage is TRBJ2-1; 12 bases map to TRBD2. Germline CDR1 and CDR2: SGDLS and YYNGEE. J gave up 3 bases and V 3 bases, and 1 base lay outside the gene matches. This CDR3 comprises 15 residues. CDR3 region: CASSGGLAGYNEQFF. The DNA for the CDR3 is TGTGCCAGCAGCGGGGGACTAGCGGGCTACAATGAGCAGTTCTTC. Together with reference TRBV9 and TRBJ2-1, the CDR3 gives the full variable domain: DSGVTQTPKHLITATGQRVTLRCSPRSGDLSVYWYQQSLDQGLQFLIQYYNGEERAKGNILERFSAQQFPDLHSELNLSSLELGDSALYFCASSGGLAGYNEQFFGPGTRLTVL.

The chain joins TRBV11-2 to TRBJ2-1, with 7 bases lining up with TRBD2. Germline CDR1 reads SGHAT; CDR2 reads FQNNGV. With V trimmed by 1 base and J by 3 bases, 9 bases remained unmatched. The CDR3 is 17 residues long. CDR3 region: CASSLASGRLGYNEQFF. The CDR3 DNA is TGTGCCAGCAGCTTAGCCTCCGGGAGGCTGGGCTACAATGAGCAGTTCTTC. The entire variable domain, with the rest obtained from reference TRBV11-2 and TRBJ2-1, is as follows: EAGVAQSPRYKIIEKRQSVAFWCNPISGHATLYWYQQILGQGPKLLIQFQNNGVVDDSQLPKDRFSAERLKGVDSTLKIQPAKLEDSAVYLCASSLASGRLGYNEQFFGPGTRLTVL.

The chain has TRBV29-1 and TRBJ1-2; 8 bases agree with TRBD1. V was pared by 3 bases and J by 5 bases, with 8 bases of the junction left unmatched. This CDR3 is 14 amino acids long. The germline CDR1 and CDR2 sequences are SQVTM and ANQGSEA. CDR3 sequence (DNA): TGCAGCGTTGAGAGGACAGGGCGCGTTTATGGCTACACCTTC. Its translation is CSVERTGRVYGYTF. Drawing the rest from reference TRBV29-1 and TRBJ1-2, the complete variable domain is SAVISQKPSRDICQRGTSLTIQCQVDSQVTMMFWYRQQPGQSLTLIATANQGSEATYESGFVIDKFPISRPNLTFSTLTVSNMSPEDSSIYLCSVERTGRVYGYTFGSGTRLTVV.

This clone was observed a handful of times. V is TRBV6-5 and J is TRBJ2-7; D is unclear. There are 11 residues in the CDR3. Trimming cost V 2 bases and J 9 bases, with 8 bases left between them. CDR1 is MNHEY and CDR2 is SVGAGI in the germline V gene. The CDR3 reads CASSYVERQYF. CDR3 nucleotides: TGTGCCAGCAGTTACGTGGAGAGGCAGTACTTC.

This clone came up a few times. The rearrangement joins TRBV9 to TRBJ2-4, with 8 bases matching TRBD2. The V gene's germline CDR1 is SGDLS and CDR2 YYNGEE. V shed 0 bases, J shed 8 bases, and the junction held 7 bases outside the gene matches. The CDR3 is 15 residues long. CDR3 region: CASSVGPAGVDIQYF. For the CDR3, the DNA is TGTGCCAGCAGCGTAGGCCCAGCGGGGGTGGACATTCAGTACTTC.

This clone was picked up a small number of times. The chain recombines TRBV9 with TRBJ1-5; 7 bases fit TRBD1. Unmatched junction bases numbered 13, after V lost 4 bases and J lost 6 bases. Germline V gene lookup returns CDR1 SGDLS and CDR2 YYNGEE. The CDR3 length is 16 residues. CDR3 protein: CASSPSTGSVGQPQHF. The CDR3 nucleotides read TGTGCCAGCAGCCCATCGACAGGGAGTGTCGGTCAGCCCCAGCATTTT.

In this sample, this clone turned up a few times. This chain uses TRBV5-1 with TRBJ2-5; D is possibly TRBD1 (5 bases). V lost 1 base and J 2 bases, leaving 12 bases between the germline ends. The CDR3 totals 15 residues. Germline CDR1 reads SGHRS; CDR2 reads YFSETQ. This CDR3 reads CASSLTAGFQETQYF. For the CDR3, the DNA is TGCGCCAGCAGCTTGACTGCAGGGTTTCAAGAGACCCAGTACTTC.

The V gene is TRBV4-1, the J gene TRBJ1-6; D perhaps matches TRBD1 (6 bases). Germline CDR1 reads MGHRA; CDR2 reads YSYEKL. The V gene lost 5 bases and the J gene lost 10 bases, with 12 bases spanning the gap. CDR3 length: 13 amino acids. In DNA, the CDR3 is TGCGCCAGCAGCTACAGGGTGAACTCACCCCTCCACTTT. Amino acids: CASSYRVNSPLHF.

The table lists this clone with a few counts. This chain connects TRBV5-1 to TRBJ2-5; D is unclear. This CDR3 spans 13 amino acids. Trimming removed 5 bases at V and 1 base at J, with 9 bases between. In germline, CDR1 is SGHRS, CDR2 YFSETQ. CDR3 sequence: CASRTGFQETQYF. CDR3 in DNA: TGCGCCAGCAGGACCGGGTTCCAAGAGACCCAGTACTTC.

This clone has only a few counts. Here the CDR3 reads CASSLRGGLPEAFF. CDR3 nucleotide sequence: TGTGCCAGCAGCTTGCGGGGAGGCCTTCCTGAAGCTTTCTTT. V gene TRBV5-4 combines with J gene TRBJ1-1; D remains ambiguous. From germline, CDR1 is SGHNT and CDR2 YYREEE (reference sequence). This CDR3 is 14 amino acids long. Trimming removed 1 base at V and 6 bases at J, with 13 bases between.

For this clone: Other nucleotide sequences in the sample specify the same CDR3. The CDR3 DNA follows: TGTGCCTGGAGTGTACGGGGGGATCAGCCCCAGCATTTT. Translation: CAWSVRGDQPQHF. The V and J genes are TRBV30 and TRBJ1-5; TRBD1 might be the D (5 bases). In germline, CDR1 is GTSNPN, CDR2 SVGIG (reference sequence). V gave up 0 bases and J gave up 5 bases, with 8 bases separating them. The CDR3 totals 13 residues.

The V gene is TRBV30, the J gene TRBJ2-7; 9 bases are a match to TRBD2. The CDR3 is 16 residues long. Germline CDR1 GTSNPN, CDR2 SVGIG (reference sequence). V was clipped by 0 bases and J by 3 bases; unmatched bases: 9. CDR3 amino acids: CAWSVIRASGDYEQYF. The CDR3 DNA is TGTGCCTGGAGTGTAATCCGGGCTAGCGGGGACTACGAGCAGTACTTC.

This chain joins TRBV4-1 and TRBJ1-1; 8 bases are shared with TRBD1. Germline CDR1 and CDR2: MGHRA and YSYEKL. The CDR3 length is 14 residues. Trimming removed 0 bases from V and 6 bases from J; junction bases left unmatched: 3. The CDR3 sequence: CASSQDEQGAEAFF. The CDR3 nucleotides read TGCGCCAGCAGCCAAGATGAACAGGGGGCTGAAGCTTTCTTT.

The chain recombines TRBV5-1 with TRBJ2-1, with a possible D match to TRBD1 (5 bases). Trimming left V 0 bases short and J 9 bases short, with 13 bases between. Germline V gene sequence: CDR1 SGHRS, CDR2 YFSETQ. This CDR3 has 14 residues. The CDR3 here is CASSLASTASEQFF. The CDR3 DNA reads as TGCGCCAGCAGCTTGGCGTCGACAGCCAGTGAGCAGTTCTTC.

This sequence joins TRBV10-3 and TRBJ2-5; 8 bases align to TRBD1. Germline V gives CDR1 ENHRY, CDR2 SYGVKD. This CDR3 has 13 amino acids. The V segment lost 10 bases and the J segment 0 bases; nucleotides outside the gene matches: 4. Here the CDR3 DNA reads TGTGCCACCAGGACAGGGCACCAAGAGACCCAGTACTTC. It specifies CATRTGHQETQYF.

CDR3 sequence (DNA): TGTGCCAGCAGTTCCCAGGCCTCACAGTTCTTC. It codes for CASSSQASQFF. The chain uses TRBV6-5 and TRBJ2-1; no clear D gene. Germline CDR1 and CDR2: MNHEY and SVGAGI. This CDR3 is 11 amino acids long. Trimming removed 4 bases at V and 13 bases at J, with 11 bases between.

Note on this clone: Other DNA sequences in this specimen translate into the identical CDR3. The chain combines TRBV30 with TRBJ1-1; TRBD1 might be the D (6 bases). V shed 3 bases and J shed 0 bases, with 8 bases lying between them. Germline V gene sequence: CDR1 GTSNPN, CDR2 SVGIG (reference sequence). The CDR3 contains 13 residues. The DNA of the CDR3 is TGTGCCTGGAGCGGACAGCTGAACACTGAAGCTTTCTTT. Translated: CAWSGQLNTEAFF.

The chain joins TRBV6-4 to TRBJ2-1; 8 bases match TRBD2. The CDR3 runs 15 residues. V gave up 5 bases and J gave up 0 bases; unmatched junction bases: 3. Germline CDR1 reads MRHNA; CDR2 reads SNTAGT. The CDR3 spells CASSQSGSSYNEQFF. CDR3 DNA sequence: TGTGCCAGCAGTCAGAGCGGGAGCTCCTACAATGAGCAGTTCTTC.